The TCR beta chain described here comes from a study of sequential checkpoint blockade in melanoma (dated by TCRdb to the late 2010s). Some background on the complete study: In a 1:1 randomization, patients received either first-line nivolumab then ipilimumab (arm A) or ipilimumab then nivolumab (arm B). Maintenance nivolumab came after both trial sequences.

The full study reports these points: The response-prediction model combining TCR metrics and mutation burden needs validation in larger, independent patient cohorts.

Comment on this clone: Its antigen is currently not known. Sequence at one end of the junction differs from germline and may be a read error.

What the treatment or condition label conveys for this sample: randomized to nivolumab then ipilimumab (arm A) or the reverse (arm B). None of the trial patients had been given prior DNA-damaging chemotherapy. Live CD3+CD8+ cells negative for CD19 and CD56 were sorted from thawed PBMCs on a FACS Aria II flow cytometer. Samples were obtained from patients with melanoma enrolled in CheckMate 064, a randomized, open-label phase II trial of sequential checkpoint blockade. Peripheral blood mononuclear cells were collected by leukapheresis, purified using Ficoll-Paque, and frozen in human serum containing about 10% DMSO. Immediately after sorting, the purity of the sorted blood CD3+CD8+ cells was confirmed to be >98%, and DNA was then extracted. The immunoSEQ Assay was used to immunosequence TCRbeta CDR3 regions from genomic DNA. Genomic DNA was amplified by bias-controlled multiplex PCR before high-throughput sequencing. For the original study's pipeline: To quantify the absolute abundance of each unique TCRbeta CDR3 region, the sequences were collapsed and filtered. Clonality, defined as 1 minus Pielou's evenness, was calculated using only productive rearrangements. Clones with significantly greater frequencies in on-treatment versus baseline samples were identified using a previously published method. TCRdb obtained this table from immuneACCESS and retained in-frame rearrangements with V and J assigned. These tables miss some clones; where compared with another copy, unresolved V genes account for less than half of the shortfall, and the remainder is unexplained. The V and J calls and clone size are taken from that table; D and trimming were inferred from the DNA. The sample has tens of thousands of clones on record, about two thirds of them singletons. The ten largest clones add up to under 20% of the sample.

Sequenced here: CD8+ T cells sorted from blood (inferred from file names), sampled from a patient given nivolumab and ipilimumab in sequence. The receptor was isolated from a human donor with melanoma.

The DNA sequence is given as TGTGCCAGCAGTAGAGTCCCTGGAGACACCATATATTTT. Its protein product is CASSRVPGDTIYF. The rearranged segments are TRBV19 and TRBJ1-3; the D gene is not confidently resolved. The CDR3 measures 13 amino acids from cysteine to phenylalanine. Only the CDR3 region is kept as DNA, spanning 39 bases read in frame from base 1. CDR1 and CDR2 (LNHDA, SQIVND) derive from the germline V gene (reference sequence).